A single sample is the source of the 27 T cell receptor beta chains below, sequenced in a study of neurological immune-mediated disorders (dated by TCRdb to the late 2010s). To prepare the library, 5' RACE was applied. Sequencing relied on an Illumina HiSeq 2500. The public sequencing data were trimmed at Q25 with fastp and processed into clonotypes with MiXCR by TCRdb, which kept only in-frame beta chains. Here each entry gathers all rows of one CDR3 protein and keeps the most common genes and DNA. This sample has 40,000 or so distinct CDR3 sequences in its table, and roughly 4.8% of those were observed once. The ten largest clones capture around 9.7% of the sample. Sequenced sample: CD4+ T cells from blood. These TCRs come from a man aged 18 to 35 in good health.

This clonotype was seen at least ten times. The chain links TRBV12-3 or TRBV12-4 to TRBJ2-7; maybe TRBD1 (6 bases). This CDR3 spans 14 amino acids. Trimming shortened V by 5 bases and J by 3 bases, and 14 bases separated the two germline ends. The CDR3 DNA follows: TGTGCCAGCAGTCTAACAGGGCTGCGCTACGAGCAGTACTTC. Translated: CASSLTGLRYEQYF.

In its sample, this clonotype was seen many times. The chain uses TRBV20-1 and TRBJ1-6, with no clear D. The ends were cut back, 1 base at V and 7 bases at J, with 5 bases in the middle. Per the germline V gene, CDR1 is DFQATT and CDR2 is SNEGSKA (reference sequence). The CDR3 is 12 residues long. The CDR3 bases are TGCAGTGCTAGAGCGCCGAATTCACCCCTCCACTTT. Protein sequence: CSARAPNSPLHF.

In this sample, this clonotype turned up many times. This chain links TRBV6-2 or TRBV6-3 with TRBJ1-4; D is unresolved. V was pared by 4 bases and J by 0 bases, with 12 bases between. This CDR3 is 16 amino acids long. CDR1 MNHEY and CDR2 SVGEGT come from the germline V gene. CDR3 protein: CASSSVAAATNEKLFF. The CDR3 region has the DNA TGTGCCAGCAGTTCGGTGGCAGCTGCAACTAATGAAAAACTGTTTTTT.

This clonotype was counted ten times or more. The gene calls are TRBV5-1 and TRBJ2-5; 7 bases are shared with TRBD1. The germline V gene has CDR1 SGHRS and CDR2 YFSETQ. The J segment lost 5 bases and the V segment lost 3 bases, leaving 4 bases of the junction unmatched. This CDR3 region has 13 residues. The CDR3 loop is CASSSRGQETQYF. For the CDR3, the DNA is TGCGCCAGCAGCTCAAGGGGGCAGGAGACCCAGTACTTC.

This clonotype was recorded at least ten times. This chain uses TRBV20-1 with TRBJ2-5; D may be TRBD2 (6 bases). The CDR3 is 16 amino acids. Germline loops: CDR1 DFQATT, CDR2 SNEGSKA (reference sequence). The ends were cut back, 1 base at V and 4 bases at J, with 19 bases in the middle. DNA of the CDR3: TGCAGTGCTAGAGGTTCCGGGAGCGGCGGAACAGAGACCCAGTACTTC. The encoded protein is CSARGSGSGGTETQYF.

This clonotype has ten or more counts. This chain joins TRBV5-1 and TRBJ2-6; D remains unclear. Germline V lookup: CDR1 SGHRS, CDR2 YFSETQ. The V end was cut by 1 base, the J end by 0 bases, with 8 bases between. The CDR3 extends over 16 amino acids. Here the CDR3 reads CASSLNGVSGANVLTF. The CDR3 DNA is TGCGCCAGCAGCTTGAATGGGGTCTCTGGGGCCAACGTCCTGACTTTC.

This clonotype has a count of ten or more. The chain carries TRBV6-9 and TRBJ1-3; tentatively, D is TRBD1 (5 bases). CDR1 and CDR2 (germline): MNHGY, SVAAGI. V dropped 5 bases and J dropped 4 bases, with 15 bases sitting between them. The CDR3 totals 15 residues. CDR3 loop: CASSPPGKRGNTIYF. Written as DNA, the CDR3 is TGTGCCAGCAGTCCGCCAGGGAAACGAGGAAACACCATATATTTT.

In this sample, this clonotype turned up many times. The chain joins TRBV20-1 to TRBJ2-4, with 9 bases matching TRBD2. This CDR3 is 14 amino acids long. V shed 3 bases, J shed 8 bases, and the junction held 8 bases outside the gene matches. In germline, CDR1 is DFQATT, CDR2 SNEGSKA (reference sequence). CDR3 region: CSASTAGGPDIQYF. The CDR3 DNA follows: TGCAGTGCTAGTACGGCGGGGGGGCCCGACATTCAGTACTTC.

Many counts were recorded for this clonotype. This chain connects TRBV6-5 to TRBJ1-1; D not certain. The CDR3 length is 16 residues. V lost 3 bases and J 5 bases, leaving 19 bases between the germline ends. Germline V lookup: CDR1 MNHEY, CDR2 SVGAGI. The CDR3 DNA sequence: TGTGCCAGCAGTTATTACCTCGGCAGCGAAGGGACTGAAGCTTTCTTT. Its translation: CASSYYLGSEGTEAFF.

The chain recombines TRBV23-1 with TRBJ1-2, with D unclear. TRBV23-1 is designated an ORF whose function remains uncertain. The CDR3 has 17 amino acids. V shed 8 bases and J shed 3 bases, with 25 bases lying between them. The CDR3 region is CASPTPECPEEDYGYTF. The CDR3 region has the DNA TGCGCCAGCCCCACGCCGGAATGTCCCGAAGAGGACTATGGCTACACCTTC.

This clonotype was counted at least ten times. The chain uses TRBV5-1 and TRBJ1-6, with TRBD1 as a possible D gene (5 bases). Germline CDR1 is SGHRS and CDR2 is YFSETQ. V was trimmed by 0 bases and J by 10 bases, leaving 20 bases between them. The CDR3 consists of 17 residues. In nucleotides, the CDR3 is TGCGCCAGCAGCTTGGGGGCCGGCCGAACCGGGGACTCACCCCTCCACTTT. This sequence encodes CASSLGAGRTGDSPLHF.

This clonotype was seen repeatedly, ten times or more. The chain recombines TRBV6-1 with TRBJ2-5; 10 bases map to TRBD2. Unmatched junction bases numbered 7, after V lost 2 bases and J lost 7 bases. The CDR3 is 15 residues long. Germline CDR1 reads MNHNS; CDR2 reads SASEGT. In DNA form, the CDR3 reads TGTGCCAGCAGTGAAACCCCTGCTAGCGGGGGGACCCAGTACTTC. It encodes CASSETPASGGTQYF.

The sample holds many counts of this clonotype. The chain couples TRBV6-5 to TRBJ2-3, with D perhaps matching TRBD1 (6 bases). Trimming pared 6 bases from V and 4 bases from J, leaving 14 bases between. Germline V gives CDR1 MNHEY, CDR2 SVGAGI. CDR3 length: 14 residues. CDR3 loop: CASSLRGSADTQYF. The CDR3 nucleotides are TGTGCCAGCAGCCTAAGGGGGTCGGCAGATACGCAGTATTTT.

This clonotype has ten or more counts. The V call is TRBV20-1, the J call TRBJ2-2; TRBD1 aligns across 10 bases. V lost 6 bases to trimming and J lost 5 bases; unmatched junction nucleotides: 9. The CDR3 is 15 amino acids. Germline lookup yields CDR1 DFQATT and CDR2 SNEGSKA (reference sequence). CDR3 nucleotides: TGCAGTGCAAACTCCGGGACAGGGGATACCGGGGAGCTGTTTTTT. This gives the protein CSANSGTGDTGELFF.

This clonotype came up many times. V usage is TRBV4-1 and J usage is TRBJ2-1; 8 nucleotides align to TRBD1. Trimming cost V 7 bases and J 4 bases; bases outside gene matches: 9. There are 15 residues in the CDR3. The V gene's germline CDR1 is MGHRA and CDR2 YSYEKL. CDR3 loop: CASNAGQGGYNEQFF. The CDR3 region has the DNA TGCGCCAGCAACGCCGGACAGGGCGGGTACAATGAGCAGTTCTTC.

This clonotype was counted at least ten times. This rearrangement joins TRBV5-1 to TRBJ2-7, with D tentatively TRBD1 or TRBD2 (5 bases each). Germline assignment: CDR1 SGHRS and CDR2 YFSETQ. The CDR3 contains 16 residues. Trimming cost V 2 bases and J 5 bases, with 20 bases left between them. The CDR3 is CASSLNNRDPGHEQYF. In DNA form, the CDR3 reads TGCGCCAGCAGCTTAAATAACCGGGACCCCGGCCACGAGCAGTACTTC.

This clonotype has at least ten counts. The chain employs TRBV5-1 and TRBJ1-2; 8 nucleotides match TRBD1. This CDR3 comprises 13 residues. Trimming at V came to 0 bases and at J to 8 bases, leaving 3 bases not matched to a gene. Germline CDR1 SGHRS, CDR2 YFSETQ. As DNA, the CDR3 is TGCGCCAGCAGCTTGGGACAGGGGAGCGGCTACACCTTC. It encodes CASSLGQGSGYTF.

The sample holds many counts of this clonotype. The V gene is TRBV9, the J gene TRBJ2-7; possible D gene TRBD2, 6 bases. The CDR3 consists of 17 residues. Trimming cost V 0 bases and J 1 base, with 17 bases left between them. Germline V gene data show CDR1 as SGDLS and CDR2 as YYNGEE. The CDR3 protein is CASSVGVGLTRSYEQYF. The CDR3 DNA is TGTGCCAGCAGCGTAGGGGTAGGGTTGACTAGATCCTACGAGCAGTACTTC. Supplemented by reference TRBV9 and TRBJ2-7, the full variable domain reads DSGVTQTPKHLITATGQRVTLRCSPRSGDLSVYWYQQSLDQGLQFLIQYYNGEERAKGNILERFSAQQFPDLHSELNLSSLELGDSALYFCASSVGVGLTRSYEQYFGPGTRLTVT.

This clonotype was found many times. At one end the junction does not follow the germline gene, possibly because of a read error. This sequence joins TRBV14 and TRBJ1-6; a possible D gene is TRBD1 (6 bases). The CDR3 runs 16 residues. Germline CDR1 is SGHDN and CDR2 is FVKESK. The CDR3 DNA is TGTGCCAGCAGCCCGGGACATTCCGCTAATAAATCACCCCTCCACTTT. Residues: CASSPGHSANKSPLHF.

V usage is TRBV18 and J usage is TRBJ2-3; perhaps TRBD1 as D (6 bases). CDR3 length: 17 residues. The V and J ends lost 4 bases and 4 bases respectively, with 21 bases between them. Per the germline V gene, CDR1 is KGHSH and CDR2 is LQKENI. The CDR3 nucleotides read TGTGCCAGCTCACTTTCGACAGGTTCCTTTTTCGCAGATACGCAGTATTTT. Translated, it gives CASSLSTGSFFADTQYF.

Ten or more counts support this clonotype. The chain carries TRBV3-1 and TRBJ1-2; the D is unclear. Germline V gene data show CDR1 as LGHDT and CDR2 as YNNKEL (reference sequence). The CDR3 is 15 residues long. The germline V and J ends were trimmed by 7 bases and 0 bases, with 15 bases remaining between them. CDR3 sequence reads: CASTREGATNYGYTF. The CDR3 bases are TGTGCCAGCACGCGAGAGGGCGCAACTAACTATGGCTACACCTTC.

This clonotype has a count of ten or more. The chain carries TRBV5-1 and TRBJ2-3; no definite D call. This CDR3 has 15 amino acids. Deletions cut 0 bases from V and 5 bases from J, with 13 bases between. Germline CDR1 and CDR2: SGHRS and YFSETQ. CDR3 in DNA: TGCGCCAGCAGCTTGGCGGTCAGTGATCAAGATACGCAGTATTTT. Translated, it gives CASSLAVSDQDTQYF.

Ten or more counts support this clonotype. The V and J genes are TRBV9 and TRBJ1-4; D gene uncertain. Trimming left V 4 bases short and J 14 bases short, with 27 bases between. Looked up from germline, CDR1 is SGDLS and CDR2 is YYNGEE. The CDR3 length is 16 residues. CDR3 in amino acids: CASSQSSGQAAERLFF. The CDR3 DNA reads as TGTGCCAGCAGCCAAAGTAGCGGGCAGGCCGCGGAAAGGCTGTTTTTT.

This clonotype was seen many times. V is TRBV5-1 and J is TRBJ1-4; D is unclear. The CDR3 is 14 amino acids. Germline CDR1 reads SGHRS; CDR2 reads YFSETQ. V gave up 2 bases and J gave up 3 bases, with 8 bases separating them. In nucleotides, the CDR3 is TGCGCCAGCAGCTTCAGGACGGCTAATGAAAAACTGTTTTTT. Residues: CASSFRTANEKLFF.

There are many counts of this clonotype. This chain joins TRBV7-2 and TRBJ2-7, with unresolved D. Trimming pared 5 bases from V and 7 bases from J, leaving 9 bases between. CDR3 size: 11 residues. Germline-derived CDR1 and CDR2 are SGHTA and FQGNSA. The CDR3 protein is CASSRSREQYF. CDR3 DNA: TGTGCCAGCAGCCGAAGCAGGGAGCAGTACTTC.

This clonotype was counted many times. The CDR3 region has the DNA TGCGCCAGCAGCTTGCAAGGGGACGAGCAGCCCCAGCATTTT. As protein: CASSLQGDEQPQHF. This sequence joins TRBV5-1 and TRBJ1-5; a weak D match, TRBD1 (5 bases). The CDR3 contains 14 residues. Looked up from germline, CDR1 is SGHRS and CDR2 is YFSETQ. The V and J ends lost 1 base and 7 bases respectively, with 12 bases between them.

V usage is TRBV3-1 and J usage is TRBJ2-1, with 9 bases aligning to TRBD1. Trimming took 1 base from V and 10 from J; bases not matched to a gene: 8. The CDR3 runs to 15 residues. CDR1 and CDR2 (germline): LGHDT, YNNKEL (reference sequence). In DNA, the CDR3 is TGTGCCAGCAGCCAAGGGGACAGGGCCCCCGGGGAGCAGTTCTTC. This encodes CASSQGDRAPGEQFF.